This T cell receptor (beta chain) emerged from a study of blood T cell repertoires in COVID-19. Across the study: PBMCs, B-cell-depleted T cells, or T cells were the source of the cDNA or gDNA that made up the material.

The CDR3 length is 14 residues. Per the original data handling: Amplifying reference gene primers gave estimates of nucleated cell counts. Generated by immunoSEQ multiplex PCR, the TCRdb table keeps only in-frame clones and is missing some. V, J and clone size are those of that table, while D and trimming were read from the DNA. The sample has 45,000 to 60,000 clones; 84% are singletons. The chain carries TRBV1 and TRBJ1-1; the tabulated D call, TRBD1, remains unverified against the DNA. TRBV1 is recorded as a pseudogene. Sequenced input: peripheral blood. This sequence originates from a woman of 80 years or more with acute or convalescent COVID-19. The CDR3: CTSSQGTGNTEAFF. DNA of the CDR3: TGCACCAGCAGCCAAGGGACAGGGAACACTGAAGCTTTCTTT.